The 7 T cell receptor beta chains below come from one sample, sequenced in a study of blood T cell repertoires in COVID-19. Assay: immunoSEQ multiplex PCR; the TCRdb copy retains only in-frame clones and omits some. The sample gives roughly 320,000 clones, approximately 91% of which show up once; less than 4% is in the top ten. Specimen: PBMCs or T cells enriched from blood (not recorded which). The receptors shown here come from a woman in her 30s who had been exposed to COVID-19.

The rearrangement uses TRBV9 and TRBJ1-5; possible D gene TRBD1, 6 bases. The germline V gene has CDR1 SGDLS and CDR2 YYNGEE. V gave up 2 bases and J gave up 0 bases, with 9 bases separating them. The CDR3 extends over 15 amino acids. The DNA of the CDR3 is TGTGCCAGCAGCGTTACAGGGCATAGCAATCAGCCCCAGCATTTT. Encoded protein: CASSVTGHSNQPQHF.

V and J are TRBV9 and TRBJ1-1; 7 positions agree with TRBD1. Germline CDR1 is SGDLS and CDR2 is YYNGEE. The CDR3 has 16 amino acids. Trimming at V came to 4 bases and at J to 4 bases, leaving 13 bases not matched to a gene. CDR3 residues: CASSPDRARRGTEAFF. CDR3 DNA sequence: TGTGCCAGCAGCCCTGACAGGGCCCGTAGGGGCACTGAAGCTTTCTTT.

This clone has more than one count but fewer than ten. The V gene is TRBV6-1, the J gene TRBJ1-5; TRBD1 is a possible D gene (6 bases). The CDR3 totals 15 residues. Germline V gives CDR1 MNHNS, CDR2 SASEGT. The V and J ends lost 3 bases and 0 bases respectively, with 9 bases between them. CDR3 loop: CASSEDSDSNQPQHF. CDR3 bases: TGTGCCAGCAGTGAGGACAGCGATAGCAATCAGCCCCAGCATTTT.

The CDR3 nucleotides read TGCGCCAGCAGCCAAGACCAGGACAGGGGGCGCAGGACTGAAGCTTTCTTT. Its protein is CASSQDQDRGRRTEAFF. The chain uses TRBV4-3 and TRBJ1-1, with TRBD1 identical over 11 bases. Germline CDR1 and CDR2: LGHNA and YSLEER. V lost 0 bases, J lost 5 bases, and 8 bases stayed unmatched. The CDR3 is made up of 17 amino acids.

This clone turned up a few times. This chain joins TRBV4-1 and TRBJ1-5, with TRBD1 as a possible D gene (5 bases). Germline V gene sequence: CDR1 MGHRA, CDR2 YSYEKL. Deletions cut 0 bases from V and 7 bases from J, with 13 bases between. The CDR3 length is 15 residues. The CDR3 nucleotides read TGCGCCAGCAGCCAAGATGGGCAGGGTGGACAGCCCCAGCATTTT. Protein sequence: CASSQDGQGGQPQHF.

This clone has only one observation. V gene TRBV12-3 or TRBV12-4 combines with J gene TRBJ1-6; D perhaps matches TRBD1 (5 bases). The length of the CDR3 is 13 residues. V lost 7 bases and J lost 10, with 14 bases in between. This CDR3 is CASILGVGSPLHF. CDR3 in DNA: TGTGCCAGCATCTTAGGGGTTGGATCACCCCTCCACTTT.

This clone was counted a single time. This sequence joins TRBV4-3 and TRBJ1-5; the match to TRBD1 covers 7 bases. V trimming: 0 bases; J trimming: 4 bases; junction bases outside the gene matches: 3. CDR3 length: 15 amino acids. Germline loops: CDR1 LGHNA, CDR2 YSLEER. The CDR3 nucleotides read TGCGCCAGCAGCCAAGATTTACAGGGGAATCAGCCCCAGCATTTT. Its translation: CASSQDLQGNQPQHF.